Shown below are 17 T cell receptor beta chains from a single sample sequenced in a study of regulatory T cells in long-lasting Graves disease. TCR beta libraries were built with iRepertoire HTBI primers and Arm-PCR of CDR3 regions. A single record per CDR3 protein comes from TCRdb applying MiXCR to the multiplex PCR reads. The table lists some 250,000 distinct CDR3 sequences, approximately 20% of them singletons. Indicated time point: newly diagnosed GD, antithyroid drugs for less than 3 months. RNA from PBMCs was the source of the TCR library. The sequenced sample was peripheral blood mononuclear cells (PBMCs), obtained at new diagnosis, from a patient treated with antithyroid drugs. Receptors were obtained from a female donor with Graves disease.

This clonotype was seen many times. The chain joins TRBV6-1 to TRBJ2-1; 16 bases are a match to TRBD2. The end of the DNA is better explained by TRBJ2-5, so the J call may be wrong. CDR1 is MNHNS and CDR2 is SASEGT in the germline V gene. The CDR3 has 18 amino acids. The CDR3 sequence: CASSTPGLAGGPGETQYF. The CDR3 region has the DNA TGTGCCAGCAGCACTCCGGGACTAGCGGGAGGGCCAGGAGAGACCCAGTACTTC.

This clonotype has ten or more counts. V is TRBV7-2 and J is TRBJ1-6; no firm D call. From germline, CDR1 is SGHTA and CDR2 FQGNSA. The CDR3 is made up of 16 amino acids. V lost 1 base and J lost 6, with 13 bases in between. CDR3 DNA sequence: TGTGCCAGCAGCTTAGAAAGTGGAGCGGGTAATTCACCCCTCCACTTT. Translating it yields CASSLESGAGNSPLHF.

At least ten counts were recorded for this clonotype. The chain carries TRBV28 and TRBJ2-1, with 9 positions matching TRBD2. Germline loops: CDR1 MDHEN, CDR2 SYDVKM. The CDR3 is 15 amino acids. J gave up 7 bases and V 3 bases, and 7 bases lay outside the gene matches. This chain's CDR3 is CASSFSVAGANEQFF. CDR3 bases: TGTGCCAGCAGTTTCTCGGTAGCGGGAGCTAATGAGCAGTTCTTC.

This clonotype was picked up many times. This chain joins TRBV11-1 and TRBJ2-5; weak D call: TRBD1 (6 bases). Trimming took off 5 bases at V and 2 bases at J, with 21 bases between the two ends. This CDR3 is built from 17 residues. Germline-derived CDR1 and CDR2 are SGHAT and FQDESV (reference sequence). The CDR3 bases are TGTGCCAGCAGCCTATCCTTGCGCCGGGACATGCAAGAGACCCAGTACTTC. Its protein product is CASSLSLRRDMQETQYF.

This clonotype has at least ten counts. The chain has TRBV6-1 and TRBJ1-1; the match to TRBD1 covers 9 bases. With 6 bases clipped from V and 4 bases from J, the junction kept 3 bases outside the gene matches. Looked up from germline, CDR1 is MNHNS and CDR2 is SASEGT. The CDR3 is 13 residues long. The CDR3 sequence: CASRRQGGTEAFF. CDR3 sequence (DNA): TGTGCCAGCAGACGACAGGGGGGCACTGAAGCTTTCTTT.

This clonotype has ten or more counts. This sequence joins TRBV5-5 and TRBJ2-5; 13 bases are a match to TRBD2. The CDR3 contains 16 residues. Germline V gene data show CDR1 as SGHKS and CDR2 as YYEKEE (reference sequence). V lost 3 bases, J lost 5 bases, and 7 bases stayed unmatched. CDR3 in DNA: TGTGCCAGCAGCTGGGGGACTAGCGGGAATTCGGAGACCCAGTACTTC. Amino acid sequence: CASSWGTSGNSETQYF. Full variable domain (outside the CDR3, taken from reference TRBV5-5 and TRBJ2-5): DAGVTQSPTHLIKTRGQQVTLRCSPISGHKSVSWYQQVLGQGPQFIFQYYEKEERGRGNFPDRFSARQFPNYSSELNVNALLLGDSALYLCASSWGTSGNSETQYFGPGTRLLVL.

This clonotype is termed medium-sized. V and J are TRBV19 and TRBJ2-7, with D unresolved. V dropped 3 bases and J dropped 3 bases, with 12 bases sitting between them. CDR1 LNHDA and CDR2 SQIVND come from the germline V gene (reference sequence). CDR3 length: 14 amino acids. The CDR3 is CASSMGPNLYEQYF. CDR3 coding DNA: TGTGCCAGTAGTATGGGCCCGAACCTCTACGAGCAGTACTTC.

Ten or more counts support this clonotype. The V call is TRBV10-3, the J call TRBJ2-1; D is undetermined. The V end lost 3 bases, the J end lost 6 bases, and 9 bases lay between the germline ends. This CDR3 region has 13 residues. Germline V CDR1 and CDR2: ENHRY, SYGVKD. CDR3 sequence reads: CAISELEANEQFF. CDR3 sequence (DNA): TGTGCCATCAGTGAATTAGAGGCCAATGAGCAGTTCTTC.

Many counts were recorded for this clonotype. The CDR3 loop reads CASSFSSQTYEQYF. Written as DNA, the CDR3 is TGTGCCAGCAGCTTTAGTTCACAAACCTACGAGCAGTACTTC. The rearrangement links TRBV7-8 to TRBJ2-7; D is ambiguous. The CDR3 consists of 14 residues. Per germline, CDR1 SGHVS and CDR2 FQNEAQ. With 3 bases removed from V and 2 bases from J, the gap between germline ends came to 11 bases.

Ten or more counts support this clonotype. The rearrangement joins TRBV2 to TRBJ1-4; unclear D gene. CDR1 and CDR2 from the germline V gene are SNHLY and FYNNEI. Trimming left V 0 bases short and J 4 bases short, with 15 bases between. This CDR3 spans 17 amino acids. CDR3 region: CASSEAGWETVNEKLFF. CDR3 sequence (DNA): TGTGCCAGCAGTGAAGCAGGGTGGGAAACTGTTAATGAAAAACTGTTTTTT. The full variable domain, in which reference TRBV2 and TRBJ1-4 provide the parts outside the CDR3, is EPEVTQTPSHQVTQMGQEVILRCVPISNHLYFYWYRQILGQKVEFLVSFYNNEISEKSEIFDDQFSVERPDGSNFTLKIRSTKLEDSAMYFCASSEAGWETVNEKLFFGSGTQLSVL.

Points on this clonotype: This likely reflects a read error, since a far larger clone is one base away. DNA of the CDR3: TGTGCCGGCAGCTTAGGGACTAGCGGGACTAGCACAGATACGCAGTATTTT. It specifies CAGSLGTSGTSTDTQYF. The chain combines TRBV11-2 with TRBJ2-3; 13 positions agree with TRBD2. The CDR3 has 17 residues. CDR1 and CDR2 (germline): SGHAT, FQNNGV.

The J gene is TRBJ2-7, the V gene TRBV6-2 or TRBV6-3, with 7 bases aligning to TRBD2. The length of the CDR3 is 14 residues. V was clipped by 2 bases and J by 7 bases; unmatched bases: 8. Germline loops: CDR1 MNHEY, CDR2 SVGEGT. The CDR3 loop is CASSYRSGTQEQYF. The CDR3, as DNA: TGTGCCAGCAGTTACAGAAGCGGGACTCAAGAGCAGTACTTC.

This clonotype was seen ten or more times. V is TRBV5-8 and J is TRBJ1-2; 11 nucleotides align to TRBD1. Trimming removed 2 bases from V and 4 bases from J; junction bases left unmatched: 7. The CDR3 contains 16 residues. Germline CDR1 and CDR2: SGHTS and YDEGEE. CDR3 sequence: CASSFLGQGATYGYTF. The CDR3 nucleotides are TGTGCCAGCAGCTTCCTCGGACAGGGGGCCACCTATGGCTACACCTTC.

Many counts were recorded for this clonotype. The J gene is TRBJ2-1, the V gene TRBV24-1, with D unresolved. The CDR3 is made up of 14 amino acids. V shed 4 bases and J shed 1 base, with 7 bases lying between them. Germline loops: CDR1 KGHDR, CDR2 SFDVKD. Here the CDR3 DNA reads TGTGCCACCAGTGAAGGTACTTCCTACAATGAGCAGTTCTTC. It translates to CATSEGTSYNEQFF.

This clonotype has a count of ten or more. J is TRBJ2-2 and V is TRBV3-1; D call uncertain. The CDR3 runs 15 residues. V gave up 4 bases and J gave up 2 bases, with 11 bases separating them. Germline V gives CDR1 LGHDT, CDR2 YNNKEL (reference sequence). Here the CDR3 reads CASSRTPTNTGELFF. In DNA form, the CDR3 reads TGTGCCAGCAGCCGCACCCCGACCAACACCGGGGAGCTGTTTTTT.

The chain recombines TRBV19 with TRBJ2-5, with 9 bases fitting TRBD2. Per germline, CDR1 LNHDA and CDR2 SQIVND (reference sequence). The V gene end was trimmed by 6 bases and the J gene end by 1 base; junction bases not matched to a gene: 9. The CDR3 is made up of 16 amino acids. The CDR3 spells CASSTGLAIFQETQYF. The DNA of the CDR3 is TGTGCCAGTAGCACAGGACTAGCGATATTCCAAGAGACCCAGTACTTC.

This chain joins TRBV5-8 and TRBJ2-1; D gene ambiguous. V shed 2 bases and J shed 7 bases, with 13 bases lying between them. CDR3 length: 14 amino acids. The germline CDR1 and CDR2 sequences are SGHTS and YDEGEE. The CDR3 DNA is TGTGCCAGCAGCTTTGCGGCGATCGCGAATGAGCAGTTCTTC. It encodes CASSFAAIANEQFF. Complete variable domain (other parts from reference TRBV5-8 and TRBJ2-1): EAGVTQSPTHLIKTRGQQATLRCSPISGHTSVYWYQQALGLGLQFLLWYDEGEERNRGNFPPRFSGRQFPNYSSELNVNALELEDSALYLCASSFAAIANEQFFGPGTRLTVL.